Listed here are 10 T cell receptor beta chains from one sample, sequenced in a study of early T cells in non-severe SARS-CoV-2 infection. TCRdb re-derived calls from the 5' RACE reads in MiXCR, one entry per CDR3 protein. Among about 72,000 distinct CDR3 sequences listed, around 10% were seen once. Specimen: whole blood, collected at baseline. These receptors all stem from an adult who was a healthcare worker with PCR-confirmed SARS-CoV-2 infection or an uninfected control (not recorded which).

A few counts support this clonotype. The chain carries TRBV6-1 and TRBJ1-1, with D unresolved. V lost 4 bases and J lost 1, with 7 bases in between. This CDR3 comprises 13 residues. The V gene's germline CDR1 is MNHNS and CDR2 SASEGT. The DNA for the CDR3 is TGTGCCAGCAGTGGGGGAGCGAACACTGAAGCTTTCTTT. Translating gives CASSGGANTEAFF.

This clonotype was seen a few times. The chain uses TRBV9 and TRBJ2-3, with D tentatively TRBD2 (6 bases). V shed 0 bases and J shed 5 bases, with 10 bases lying between them. Germline V gene data show CDR1 as SGDLS and CDR2 as YYNGEE. The CDR3 runs 14 residues. The DNA for the CDR3 is TGTGCCAGCAGCGTAGGGAATAGCGGAGATACGCAGTATTTT. Protein sequence: CASSVGNSGDTQYF.

The genes are TRBV20-1 and TRBJ2-2; the D is unclear. V lost 4 bases and J 3 bases, leaving 9 bases between the germline ends. The CDR3 is 13 amino acids. Germline V gives CDR1 DFQATT, CDR2 SNEGSKA (reference sequence). The CDR3 spells CSAKRPHTGELFF. As DNA, the CDR3 is TGCAGTGCTAAAAGACCCCACACCGGGGAGCTGTTTTTT.

In its sample, this clonotype was seen many times. V and J are TRBV20-1 and TRBJ2-5; a weak D match, TRBD2 (6 bases). Trimming cost V 5 bases and J 4 bases, with 14 bases left between them. Per the germline V gene, CDR1 is DFQATT and CDR2 is SNEGSKA (reference sequence). The CDR3 length is 13 residues. The CDR3 protein is CSAPGRGLETQYF. DNA for the CDR3: TGCAGTGCTCCTGGGCGGGGATTAGAGACCCAGTACTTC.

This clonotype was detected ten times or more. The chain is built from TRBV19 and TRBJ2-5; 9 positions agree with TRBD2. Germline lookup yields CDR1 LNHDA and CDR2 SQIVND (reference sequence). After removal of 9 bases from V and 1 base from J, the junction contained 3 bases not matched to a gene. This CDR3 contains 13 residues. CDR3 nucleotide sequence: TGTGCCAGCTCTAGCGGGGCCCAAGAGACCCAGTACTTC. Encoded protein: CASSSGAQETQYF.

The chain has TRBV10-3 and TRBJ2-1; 7 nucleotides line up with TRBD1. This CDR3 contains 14 residues. V lost 7 bases, J lost 5 bases, and 8 bases stayed unmatched. Germline values: CDR1 ENHRY, CDR2 SYGVKD. The CDR3 loop is CAITSPGQHNEQFF. CDR3 DNA: TGTGCCATCACGTCCCCGGGACAGCACAATGAGCAGTTCTTC.

This clonotype was picked up many times. Here the CDR3 DNA reads TGTGCCAGCAGCTTAGATGGGGCTAGCGGGGGGCATGAGCAGTTCTTC. Its translation is CASSLDGASGGHEQFF. This rearrangement joins TRBV7-2 to TRBJ2-1, with 11 bases that match TRBD2. Germline V lookup: CDR1 SGHTA, CDR2 FQGNSA. V dropped 1 base and J dropped 8; count of bases not matched to a gene: 7. This CDR3 has 16 residues.

This clonotype was detected a few times. The chain recombines TRBV6-2 or TRBV6-3 with TRBJ2-5; D uncertain. The germline V and J ends were trimmed by 6 bases and 5 bases, with 7 bases remaining between them. Germline V lookup: CDR1 MNHEY, CDR2 SVGEGT. The CDR3 extends over 11 amino acids. CDR3 in amino acids: CASRSVETQYF. In DNA, the CDR3 is TGTGCCAGCAGATCCGTGGAGACCCAGTACTTC.

There are many counts of this clonotype. V is TRBV6-5 and J is TRBJ2-2, with 8 bases that match TRBD2. V dropped 6 bases and J dropped 9; count of bases not matched to a gene: 12. Germline-derived CDR1 and CDR2 are MNHEY and SVGAGI. There are 15 residues in the CDR3. CDR3 sequence: CASRSSGGANRELFF. In DNA form, the CDR3 reads TGTGCCAGCAGGTCGTCGGGAGGGGCAAACAGGGAGCTGTTTTTT.

Ten or more counts support this clonotype. The chain uses TRBV7-8 and TRBJ2-6, with a possible D match to TRBD2 (5 bases). Germline V lookup: CDR1 SGHVS, CDR2 FQNEAQ. V was clipped by 1 base and J by 12 bases, with 7 bases between them. This CDR3 is 12 amino acids long. The CDR3 region is CASSLGGFVLTF. The CDR3 region has the DNA TGTGCCAGCAGCTTAGGAGGGTTCGTCCTGACTTTC.